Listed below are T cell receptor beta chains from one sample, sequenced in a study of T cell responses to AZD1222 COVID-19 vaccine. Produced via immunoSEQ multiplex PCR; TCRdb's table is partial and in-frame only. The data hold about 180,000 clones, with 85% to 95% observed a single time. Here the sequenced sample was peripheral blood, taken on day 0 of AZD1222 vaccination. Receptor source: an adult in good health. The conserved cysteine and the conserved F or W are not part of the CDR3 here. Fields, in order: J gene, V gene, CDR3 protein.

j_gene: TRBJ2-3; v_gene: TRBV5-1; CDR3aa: ASSSTGGADTQY
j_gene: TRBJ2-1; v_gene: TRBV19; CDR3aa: ASSIGWDYNEQF
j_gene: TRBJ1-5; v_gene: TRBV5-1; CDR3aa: ASSWTGEGNQPQH
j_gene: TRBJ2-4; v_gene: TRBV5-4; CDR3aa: ASSLAGGKNIQY
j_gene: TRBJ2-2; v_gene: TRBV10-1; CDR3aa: ASSRATGNTGELF
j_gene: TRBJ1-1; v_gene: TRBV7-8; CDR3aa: ASSDRDNMNTEAF
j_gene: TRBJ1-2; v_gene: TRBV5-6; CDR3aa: ASCGVARKDYGYT
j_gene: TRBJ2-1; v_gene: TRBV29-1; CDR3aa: SVSGTSHYNEQF
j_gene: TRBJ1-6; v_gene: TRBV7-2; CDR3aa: ASSLVSRSAYNSPLH
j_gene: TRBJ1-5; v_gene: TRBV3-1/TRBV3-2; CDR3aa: ASSQDISDDQPQH
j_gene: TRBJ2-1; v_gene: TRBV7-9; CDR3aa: ASSYGNEQF
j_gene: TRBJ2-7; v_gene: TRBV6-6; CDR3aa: ASSRGYEQY
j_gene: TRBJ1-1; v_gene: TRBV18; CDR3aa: ASSLGTVTEAF
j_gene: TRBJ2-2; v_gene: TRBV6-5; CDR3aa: ASTRSGGAGELF
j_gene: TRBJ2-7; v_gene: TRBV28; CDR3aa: ASSSSSYEQY
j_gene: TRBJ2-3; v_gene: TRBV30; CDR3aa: AWSVRPLEDTQY
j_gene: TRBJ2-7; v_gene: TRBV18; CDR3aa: ASSPTSGLYEQY
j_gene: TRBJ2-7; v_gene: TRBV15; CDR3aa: ATSHLGQGIYEQY
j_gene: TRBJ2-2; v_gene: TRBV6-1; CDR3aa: ASSEAIHFQNTGELF
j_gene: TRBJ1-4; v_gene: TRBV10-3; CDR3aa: AIRSQDSTNEKLF
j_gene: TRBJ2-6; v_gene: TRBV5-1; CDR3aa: ASSSGTRAGANVLT
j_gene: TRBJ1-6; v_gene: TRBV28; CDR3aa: ATLLFQGSPLH
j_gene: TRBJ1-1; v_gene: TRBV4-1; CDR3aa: ASSQEGTGYTEAF
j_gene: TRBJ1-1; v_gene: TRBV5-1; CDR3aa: ASSPTGDTEAF
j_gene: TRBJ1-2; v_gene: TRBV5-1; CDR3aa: ASSLTTGQPSFYGYT